This T cell receptor (beta chain) was sequenced during a study of T cell responses to AZD1222 COVID-19 vaccine. Study at large: It was second doses at about 4 or about 12 weeks that were pooled. Findings of the study overall: A mostly white British donor set with more females was recruited, and clonal diversity was possibly underestimated.

Germline-derived CDR1 and CDR2 are SGHTA and FQGNSA. The CDR3 is 16 amino acids. The V end lost 5 bases, the J end lost 0 bases, and 13 bases lay between the germline ends. Sequencing was performed with immunoSEQ multiplex PCR; in TCRdb, only in-frame clones are kept and a portion is missing. Of roughly 140,000 clones listed, approximately 89% are singletons. Comment on this clone: The antigen remains undetermined.

V usage is TRBV7-2 and J usage is TRBJ2-2; perhaps D is TRBD1 or TRBD2 (5 bases each). Here the sequenced sample was peripheral blood, taken on day 0 of AZD1222 vaccination. This TCR came from an adult in good health. CDR3 nucleotide sequence: TGTGCCAGCAGCCGCAGAGGGGCCCCGAACACCGGGGAGCTGTTTTTT. Translated, it gives CASSRRGAPNTGELFF. Drawing the rest from reference TRBV7-2 and TRBJ2-2, the complete variable domain is GAGVSQSPSNKVTEKGKDVELRCDPISGHTALYWYRQSLGQGLEFLIYFQGNSAPDKSGLPSDRFSAERTGGSVSTLTIQRTQQEDSAVYLCASSRRGAPNTGELFFGEGSRLTVL.